This T cell receptor (beta chain) was sequenced in a study of T cells in Graves' hyperthyroidism and ophthalmopathy. J lost 7 bases, V lost 2 bases, and 10 bases had no gene match. Germline values: CDR1 MDHEN, CDR2 SYDVKM. This CDR3 has 16 residues. In its sample, this clonotype was seen many times. Those patients with uncontrolled infection, other autoimmune disease, pregnancy or lactation were excluded. Amplified TCR beta CDR3 regions came from RNA transcripts. First-round RT-PCR with HTBI primers amplified the TCR CDR3 region. Via MiXCR, TCRdb re-called the multiplex PCR reads, giving one row per CDR3 protein. The table records approximately 420,000 distinct CDR3 sequences, roughly 15% of them present only once.

The receptor was derived from a woman between 18 and 29 years old with Graves' hyperthyroidism. The rearrangement links TRBV28 to TRBJ2-7; TRBD2 aligns across 11 bases. The sample taken for sequencing was blood. This chain's CDR3 is CASSLPITSGRNEQYF. The CDR3, as DNA: TGTGCCAGCAGTTTACCCATTACTAGCGGGAGAAATGAGCAGTACTTC.